The next 13 T cell receptor beta chains were all read from a single sample in a study of tumor T cells in aggressive B-cell lymphoma. Generated by immunoSEQ multiplex PCR, the TCRdb table keeps only in-frame clones and is missing some. The table records 800 to 1,100 clones, 80% to 95% of them present only once. Specimen: tumor tissue. Receptors were obtained from an adult with diffuse large B cell lymphoma.

The CDR3 sequence is CASSIPGGGLAFF. CDR3 DNA sequence: TGTGCCAGTAGTATTCCCGGGGGAGGATTAGCTTTCTTT. The gene calls are TRBV19 and TRBJ1-1, with D tentatively TRBD1 (5 bases). The CDR3 is made up of 13 amino acids. Per the germline V gene, CDR1 is LNHDA and CDR2 is SQIVND (reference sequence). V lost 3 bases and J 10 bases, leaving 15 bases between the germline ends. Complete variable domain (other parts from reference TRBV19 and TRBJ1-1): DGGITQSPKYLFRKEGQNVTLSCEQNLNHDAMYWYRQDPGQGLRLIYYSQIVNDFQKGDIAEGYSVSREKKESFPLTVTSAQKNPTAFYLCASSIPGGGLAFFGQGTRLTVV.

The genes are TRBV2 and TRBJ2-7; perhaps TRBD1 as D (6 bases). Germline lookup yields CDR1 SNHLY and CDR2 FYNNEI. CDR3 length: 15 amino acids. The germline V and J ends were trimmed by 4 bases and 5 bases, with 18 bases remaining between them. The CDR3, as DNA: TGTGCCAGCAGTGTGCGGGCAGGGGTAGCAAACGAGCAGTACTTC. Translated: CASSVRAGVANEQYF.

CDR3 loop: CASSPGPYNEQFF. CDR3 DNA sequence: TGTGCCAGCTCACCGGGCCCTTACAATGAGCAGTTCTTC. This chain connects TRBV18 to TRBJ2-1; no clear D gene. V shed 3 bases and J shed 4 bases, with 7 bases lying between them. The CDR3 has 13 amino acids. The germline V gene encodes CDR1 KGHSH and CDR2 LQKENI.

The chain couples TRBV5-8 to TRBJ1-1, with 8 bases matching TRBD1. Germline values: CDR1 SGHTS, CDR2 YDEGEE. The CDR3 runs 15 residues. With 2 bases clipped from V and 4 bases from J, the junction kept 7 bases outside the gene matches. The CDR3 DNA reads as TGTGCCAGCAGCTTTCAGGGGGCGCGGGTCACTGAAGCTTTCTTT. Its translation: CASSFQGARVTEAFF. The full variable domain, rest sourced from reference TRBV5-8 and TRBJ1-1, is EAGVTQSPTHLIKTRGQQATLRCSPISGHTSVYWYQQALGLGLQFLLWYDEGEERNRGNFPPRFSGRQFPNYSSELNVNALELEDSALYLCASSFQGARVTEAFFGQGTRLTVV.

The chain joins TRBV18 to TRBJ2-3, with TRBD1 as a possible D gene (6 bases). The V end was cut by 5 bases, the J end by 7 bases, with 13 bases between. This CDR3 contains 13 residues. In germline, CDR1 is KGHSH, CDR2 LQKENI. The chain's CDR3 is CASSETGTNTQYF. CDR3 in DNA: TGTGCCAGCTCAGAAACAGGGACGAATACGCAGTATTTT.

CDR3 bases: TGCAGCGTGCCGGGACAGGGGAGCTACGAGCAGTACTTC. It is translated as CSVPGQGSYEQYF. V gene TRBV29-1 combines with J gene TRBJ2-7; 10 bases line up with TRBD1. The CDR3 is 13 amino acids. V lost 6 bases to trimming and J lost 3 bases; unmatched junction nucleotides: 5. CDR1 is SQVTM, CDR2 ANQGSEA, per germline.

The chain carries TRBV9 and TRBJ2-3; 7 positions match TRBD1. The CDR3 runs to 15 residues. V trimming: 4 bases; J trimming: 2 bases; junction bases outside the gene matches: 7. Germline CDR1 SGDLS, CDR2 YYNGEE. CDR3 in DNA: TGTGCCAGCAGCCCAACGGGACAGATCACAGATACGCAGTATTTT. Its translation: CASSPTGQITDTQYF.

CDR3 residues: CASSPGTGDEKLFF. The CDR3 DNA is TGTGCCAGCAGCCCCGGGACAGGGGATGAAAAACTGTTTTTT. The chain links TRBV5-4 to TRBJ1-4, with 10 bases fitting TRBD1. Germline trimming cut 4 bases from V and 6 bases from J; bases unmatched to any gene: 3. The germline V gene has CDR1 SGHNT and CDR2 YYREEE (reference sequence). This CDR3 region has 14 residues.

V usage is TRBV5-1 and J usage is TRBJ2-7, with 7 bases fitting TRBD1. Germline V gene lookup returns CDR1 SGHRS and CDR2 YFSETQ. V lost 0 bases, J lost 5 bases, and 14 bases stayed unmatched. The CDR3 length is 17 residues. CDR3 bases: TGCGCCAGCAGCTTGGATGGCCAGGGGGAAATGAGGCACGAGCAGTACTTC. The encoded protein is CASSLDGQGEMRHEQYF.

The chain is built from TRBV19 and TRBJ2-7; TRBD1 is a possible D gene (6 bases). Trimming pared 0 bases from V and 12 bases from J, leaving 18 bases between. The CDR3 spans 14 residues. Germline V gene data show CDR1 as LNHDA and CDR2 as SQIVND (reference sequence). In nucleotides, the CDR3 is TGTGCCAGTAGTATAGATCATTTGCAGGGGCGACTGTACTTC. Protein: CASSIDHLQGRLYF.

The rearrangement uses TRBV19 and TRBJ2-2; TRBD1 aligns across 7 bases. Germline CDR1 is LNHDA and CDR2 is SQIVND (reference sequence). The CDR3 consists of 16 residues. V trimming: 1 base; J trimming: 4 bases; junction bases outside the gene matches: 6. The DNA for the CDR3 is TGTGCCAGTAGTATAGCAGGGGGTCGAGGCACCGGGGAGCTGTTTTTT. Its translation: CASSIAGGRGTGELFF.

The chain combines TRBV6-1 with TRBJ1-1; D is unclear. Germline assignment: CDR1 MNHNS and CDR2 SASEGT. Between the trimmed V and J ends, which lost 8 bases and 11 bases, there was a span of 12 bases. This CDR3 has 10 residues. The CDR3 DNA is TGTGCCAGCGTGGAGGGCAGGGCTTTCTTT. Amino acids: CASVEGRAFF.

This clone came up a few times. The chain couples TRBV7-2 to TRBJ2-2; 12 nucleotides line up with TRBD2. The CDR3 runs 17 residues. V shed 4 bases, J shed 8 bases, and the junction held 11 bases outside the gene matches. In germline, CDR1 is SGHTA, CDR2 FQGNSA. The CDR3 reads CASSWTSGITGGGELFF. CDR3 nucleotides: TGTGCCAGCAGCTGGACTAGCGGGATCACGGGAGGGGGGGAGCTGTTTTTT.